The T cell receptor (beta chain) described here comes from a study of beta chain features in type 1 diabetes (dated by TCRdb to 2017 to 2018). In terms of the full investigation: No differences in mean age, gender distribution, total cell number or subset yield were found between patients and healthy donors. A total of roughly 110 million sorted cells were examined across all samples, and the number of cells per subset was strongly correlated with RNA yield. In the study, recently diagnosed type 1 diabetes patients and matched healthy donors were compared on the TCRB repertoires of their sorted circulating CD4+ T cell subsets. Naive and central memory subsets were obtained from all 30 or so donors, but regulatory and stem cell-like memory subsets were isolated from only 8 patients and 8 healthy donors.

The CDR3 numbers 11 residues from cysteine through phenylalanine. Just CDR3 DNA is preserved here, 33 bases in frame from base 1. V and J are truncated by 3 bases and 12 bases respectively, leaving an intervening sequence of 11 bases. Taken from the germline V gene, the CDR1 and CDR2 loops are SGHTA and FQGNSA. The High Capacity cDNA Reverse Transcription Kit was used to reverse transcribe all of the isolated RNA, meaning that expressed TCRB transcripts were what got sequenced. Deep immunoSEQ sequencing was performed on naive, central memory and regulatory T cell samples, with an average of roughly 3.3 million total reads per sample. Sorted cells were lysed in RLT buffer and RNA was extracted with DNase-treated RNeasy Micro or Mini kits, depending on cell number. To prevent cross-contamination, each cell subset was processed individually, whereas patient and healthy donor samples were processed jointly. The immunoSEQ multiplex PCR was used to amplify TCRB sequences from cDNA, generating 87-bp fragments that spanned the CDR3 region. Sequencing of the amplicons was done on the Illumina HiSeq platform. Regarding the original processing steps: Synthetic template baselines were used to correct PCR bias computationally, reads within Hamming distance 2 were collapsed, and singletons that could not be merged were discarded. By aligning reads against IMGT, V, D and J genes, CDR3 length, and insertions or deletions at six rearrangement sites were assigned. Within each subset, clonotype counts were normalized to the number of sorted cells before true diversity and Gini coefficients were calculated with the tcR R package. The overlap coefficient, calculated on TCRB nucleotide sequences, was used to measure repertoire sharing. Out-of-frame TCRB sequences from naive cells were analyzed to stand in for the pre-selection repertoire. TCRdb took this table from immuneACCESS and kept in-frame rearrangements with V and J called. Such tables lack part of the clones; where checked against another copy, unresolved V genes explain under half of the gap, and the rest is unexplained. V and J calls and clone size are as listed in that table; D and trimming were resolved from the DNA. In all, the sample holds just over 450,000 clones, and approximately 30% of those were seen once. The leading ten clones occupy 0.05% to 0.065% of the sample.

Findings and caveats that apply to the study as a whole: A moderate but significant shortening of TCRB CDR3 length was observed in type 1 diabetes patients in all four CD4+ subsets. PCR might favor shorter templates, but patient and control samples were amplified and corrected together, so any skew would affect both groups equally. Because small numbers of individuals were included in the HLA sub-analyses, any influence of HLA type on TCRB rearrangement was left unresolved. The naive, central memory and regulatory TCRB repertoires appeared to resemble one another more closely among patients than among healthy donors. Sequencing cDNA rather than genomic DNA could over-represent highly expressing activated cells, although activation and CD3 levels did not differ between groups. At VDJ recombination sites, patients with type 1 diabetes made fewer insertions and deleted more nucleotides, a pattern implying thymic rearrangement abnormalities.

This clone was detected only a few times. Its antigen is unknown. No base quality values were provided; no much bigger clone lies one nucleotide off. Each donor gave one peripheral blood draw, averaging approximately 0.11 L, which was collected into heparinised tubes. Naive, central memory, regulatory and stem cell-like memory CD4+ T cells were sorted on a BD FACSAria II using a panel including CD45RO, CCR7, CD25, CD127, CD95 and CD27. A purity above 98% was achieved for all sorted populations. Right away, PBMCs were isolated by Lymphoprep density gradient centrifugation and were stained directly, with no culture step. So that batch effects would be minimized, each experiment stained and sorted samples in pairs, pairing one healthy donor with one patient.

The origin of this receptor is a man in his late teens or twenties in good health. Sequencing input: naive CD4+ T cells from blood. What this sample's cell subset or site label stands for: true naive CD4+ T cells. Rearrangement joined TRBV7-2 to TRBJ2-5; the best D guess is TRBD1, with 5 bases matching. CDR3 sequence: CASSFGANKYF. The DNA sequence is given as TGTGCCAGCAGCTTTGGGGCAAACAAGTACTTC. Supplemented by the reference TRBV7-2 and TRBJ2-5 proteins around the CDR3, the complete variable domain is GAGVSQSPSNKVTEKGKDVELRCDPISGHTALYWYRQSLGQGLEFLIYFQGNSAPDKSGLPSDRFSAERTGGSVSTLTIQRTQQEDSAVYLCASSFGANKYFGPGTRLLVL.